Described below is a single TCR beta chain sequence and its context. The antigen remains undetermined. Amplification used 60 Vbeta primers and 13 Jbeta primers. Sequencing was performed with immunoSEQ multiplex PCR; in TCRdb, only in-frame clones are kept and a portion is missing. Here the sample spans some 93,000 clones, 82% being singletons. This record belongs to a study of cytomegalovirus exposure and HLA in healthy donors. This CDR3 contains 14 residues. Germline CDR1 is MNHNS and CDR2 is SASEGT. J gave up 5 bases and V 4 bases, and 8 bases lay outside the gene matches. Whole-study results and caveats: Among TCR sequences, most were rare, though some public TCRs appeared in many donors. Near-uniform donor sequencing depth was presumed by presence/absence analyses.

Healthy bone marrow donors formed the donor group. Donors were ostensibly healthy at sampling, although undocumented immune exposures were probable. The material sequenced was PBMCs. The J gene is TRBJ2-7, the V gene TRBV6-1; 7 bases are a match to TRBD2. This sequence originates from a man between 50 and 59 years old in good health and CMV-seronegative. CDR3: CASSVEPGRDEQYF. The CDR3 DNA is TGTGCCAGCAGTGTAGAACCAGGGAGGGACGAGCAGTACTTC.